Described below is a single TCR beta chain sequence and its context. The antigen it recognizes is unknown. Base quality data are lacking; no much larger clone is found one base away. The data originate from a study of control samples from healthy donors and cancer patients (dated by TCRdb to between 2020 and 2021). From the germline V gene (reference sequence), CDR1 is SGHNT and CDR2 is YYREEE. V was cut back by 3 bases and J by 8 bases, leaving a gap of 20 bases between them. From cysteine to phenylalanine, the CDR3 is 15 amino acids long. The read is trimmed to its CDR3 DNA, 45 bases read in frame from base 1. Receptors were amplified or captured by the immunoSEQ multiplex PCR assay. Held by TCRdb, this immuneACCESS table contains in-frame sequences only and omits some clones. Under half of the omission traces to an unresolved V gene where checked; the cause of the rest is unknown. The sample data list some 96,000 clones, and 85% to 95% of these were observed just once. 8% of the sample rests with the top ten.

The receptor was isolated from a man between 18 and 35 years old in good health. The sample consisted of blood. Recombination connected TRBV5-4 to TRBJ2-5; the D gene is perhaps TRBD2, on 5 matching bases. The nucleotide sequence reads TGTGCCAGCAGCTCCGAGGAGGAGATAGAGATAACCCAGTACTTC. Its translation reads: CASSSEEEIEITQYF.